Detailed here is one T cell receptor (beta chain). Which antigen it targets is not known. Base-call qualities are not available, and no considerably larger clone is one nucleotide away. Each collaborating institution followed its own protocols to collect whole blood in K2EDTA tubes. For TCRbeta analysis, collaborators shipped samples in one of three forms: frozen whole blood, isolated PBMCs, or DNA extracted from either of those sample types. The immunoSEQ Assay, a bias-controlled multiplex PCR, was used to amplify TCRbeta CDR3 regions from genomic DNA. On the study's bioinformatics: Nucleated cell counts per sample were estimated from amplification of reference gene primers within the assay. Sequence reads were collapsed and filtered to measure the absolute abundance of every unique TCRbeta CDR3 rearrangement. For each sample, productive Simpson clonality was calculated as the square root of Simpson's diversity index across productive rearrangements. The source is immuneACCESS, and TCRdb retained only in-frame sequences with V and J called. Part of the clones is not carried over; for the studies checked, unresolved V genes explain less than half of this, and the remainder is unexplained. The DNA gave D and trimming, while V, J and clone size come from that table. Counted in this sample were more than 150,000 clones; roughly 83% of them appeared once. The top ten clonotypes cover about 14% of the sample.

The data were obtained in a study of blood T cell repertoires in COVID-19 (dated by TCRdb to 2020 to 2022). For the wider study: Samples from collaborators originated in the United States, Italy and Spain and spanned both the acute and convalescent phases of COVID-19. The prospective study material was composed of cDNA or gDNA derived from T cells, B-cell-depleted T cells, or PBMCs. Samples came from the ongoing ImmuneRACE study (first 160 participants) plus 1,254 subjects from 6 global collaborators. Where available, HLA class I and class II types were obtained from metadata supplied by the sample provider rather than from assay-based typing. A freely available public database, intended as a resource for researchers studying the immune response to SARS-CoV-2, is where the repertoires were released. Deeply sampled blood TCRbeta repertoires from subjects exposed to, actively infected with, or recovered from COVID-19 were included in the dataset. Nearly every sample came with metadata listing a de-identified subject ID, COVID-19 status, age in years and sex. Study-level results and caveats: Clinical and demographic metadata were provided uncurated, with the amount varying by source and participant.

The CDR3 numbers 14 residues from cysteine through phenylalanine. Kept here is only the CDR3 DNA, which spans 42 bases and is read in frame from base 1. V is pared back by 4 bases and J by 3 bases, with 12 bases lying between the germline termini. Per the germline V gene (reference sequence), LNHDA is the CDR1 and SQIVND is the CDR2. Material for sequencing was peripheral blood. The rearranged chain carries TRBV19 and TRBJ1-1, with the D gene not confidently named. This sequence originates from a man aged 18 to 29 with active or convalescent COVID-19. The CDR3 corresponds to CASSNLNRDTEAFF. The bases are TGTGCCAGTAGTAACCTAAATCGGGACACTGAAGCTTTCTTT.